Following are 19 T cell receptor beta chains from one sample sequenced in a study of blood T cell repertoires in COVID-19 (dated by TCRdb to 2018 to 2020). The library was prepared using the immunoSEQ multiplex PCR assay. The table was pulled from immuneACCESS by TCRdb, which kept in-frame rearrangements only. Such tables lose some clones; where checked, under half of the loss comes from unresolved V genes, and the rest has no known cause. For this sample there are 540,000 or so clones; about 89% appear just once. The biggest ten clones account for 7.8% of the sample. What was sequenced was peripheral blood. The source of these receptors is a woman in her 50s with COVID-19, enrolled during active disease.

The V and J genes are TRBV6-1 and TRBJ1-5; D perhaps matches TRBD1 (5 bases). Germline V gene sequence: CDR1 MNHNS, CDR2 SASEGT. V lost 2 bases and J 6 bases, leaving 8 bases between the germline ends. The CDR3 has 13 residues. CDR3 region: CASSEQGGQPQHF. The CDR3 DNA follows: TGTGCCAGCAGTGAACAGGGAGGTCAGCCCCAGCATTTT.

This chain links TRBV5-1 with TRBJ2-1; D is unclear. With 0 bases removed from V and 7 bases from J, the gap between germline ends came to 11 bases. Germline assignment: CDR1 SGHRS and CDR2 YFSETQ. The CDR3 sequence is 14 residues long. In nucleotides, the CDR3 is TGCGCCAGCAGCTTGGCCTACGTCGGGAATGAGCAGTTCTTC. This encodes CASSLAYVGNEQFF. Supplemented by reference TRBV5-1 and TRBJ2-1, the full variable domain reads KAGVTQTPRYLIKTRGQQVTLSCSPISGHRSVSWYQQTPGQGLQFLFEYFSETQRNKGNFPGRFSGRQFSNSRSEMNVSTLELGDSALYLCASSLAYVGNEQFFGPGTRLTVL.

CDR3: CSVAPAGRQETQYF. The CDR3 DNA follows: TGCAGCGTTGCGCCGGCAGGGCGGCAAGAGACCCAGTACTTC. The chain is built from TRBV29-1 and TRBJ2-5; tentatively, D is TRBD1 (5 bases). Trimming took off 4 bases at V and 2 bases at J, with 14 bases between the two ends. The CDR3 contains 14 residues. Germline V gives CDR1 SQVTM, CDR2 ANQGSEA.

The chain combines TRBV3-1 (or the pseudogene TRBV3-2) with TRBJ2-2; TRBD2 matches at 11 bases. V lost 5 bases to trimming and J lost 6 bases; unmatched junction nucleotides: 11. The germline V gene encodes CDR1 LGHDT and CDR2 YNNKEL (reference sequence). The CDR3 runs 17 residues. CDR3 sequence (DNA): TGTGCCAGCAGCTGGATTAGCGGGGGGGCCAAGGCCGGGGAGCTGTTTTTT. Encoded protein: CASSWISGGAKAGELFF.

The chain uses TRBV10-1 and TRBJ2-1, with no clear D. CDR1 is WNHNN and CDR2 is SYGVQD in the germline V gene (reference sequence). The CDR3 loop spans 12 amino acids. Trimming pared 0 bases from V and 9 bases from J, leaving 6 bases between. CDR3 DNA: TGCGCCAGCAGTGAGTCGATCGGTGAGCAGTTCTTC. It encodes CASSESIGEQFF.

The rearrangement joins TRBV2 to TRBJ2-3; D might be TRBD1 (5 bases). CDR3 length: 15 amino acids. Germline V gene data show CDR1 as SNHLY and CDR2 as FYNNEI. The V end was cut by 5 bases, the J end by 3 bases, with 15 bases between. CDR3 in DNA: TGTGCCAGCAGTATAAGGGGCCCGGAAACAGATACGCAGTATTTT. This encodes CASSIRGPETDTQYF.

The V and J genes are TRBV5-6 and TRBJ1-6; the match to TRBD1 covers 9 bases. Germline CDR1 reads SGHDT; CDR2 reads YYEEEE. This CDR3 has 14 residues. Trimming at V came to 1 base and at J to 12 bases, leaving 5 bases not matched to a gene. The DNA of the CDR3 is TGTGCCAGCAGCTTGTTGGACAGGGGTCAACCCCTCCACTTT. This gives the protein CASSLLDRGQPLHF.

The chain recombines TRBV19 with TRBJ1-4, with D unresolved. The length of the CDR3 is 15 residues. V shed 6 bases and J shed 5 bases, with 16 bases lying between them. Germline CDR1 is LNHDA and CDR2 is SQIVND (reference sequence). The CDR3 region has the DNA TGTGCCAGTAGGCATAGCCGGGTTCTAAATGAAAAACTGTTTTTT. This translates into CASRHSRVLNEKLFF.

This clone has only a few counts. The chain couples TRBV15 to TRBJ1-1; no clear D gene. Deletions cut 6 bases from V and 0 bases from J, with 8 bases between. This CDR3 spans 13 amino acids. Looked up from germline, CDR1 is LNHNV and CDR2 is YYDKDF (reference sequence). CDR3 sequence reads: CATREGMNTEAFF. As DNA, the CDR3 is TGTGCCACCAGAGAGGGAATGAACACTGAAGCTTTCTTT.

The V gene is TRBV12-3 or TRBV12-4, the J gene TRBJ1-2; the D gene is possibly TRBD1 (5 bases). V lost 6 bases and J 5 bases, leaving 7 bases between the germline ends. The CDR3 is made up of 11 amino acids. CDR3 nucleotide sequence: TGTGCCAGCAGAAGGGGATATGGCTACACCTTC. Translated: CASRRGYGYTF.

With regard to this clone: The junction does not match germline at one end; this may be a read error. The chain combines TRBV5-1 with TRBJ1-2, with TRBD1 as a possible D gene (5 bases). Germline lookup yields CDR1 SGHRS and CDR2 YFSETQ. The CDR3 is made up of 14 amino acids. The CDR3 sequence is CASRLAQGGYGYTF. In DNA, the CDR3 is TGCGCCAGCAGATTGGCCCAGGGAGGCTATGGCTACACCTTC.

The V and J genes are TRBV4-1 and TRBJ2-2; no clear D gene. Germline CDR1 is MGHRA and CDR2 is YSYEKL. Trimming removed 2 bases from V and 2 bases from J, with 3 bases in between. The CDR3 contains 13 residues. CDR3 sequence (DNA): TGCGCCAGCAGCCAACTTAACACCGGGGAGCTGTTTTTT. Residues: CASSQLNTGELFF.

The J gene is TRBJ1-3, the V gene TRBV4-2; tentative D call: TRBD1 (5 bases). Trimming stripped 0 bases from V and 5 bases from J, with 8 bases between. The CDR3 covers 14 residues. Looked up from germline, CDR1 is LGHNA and CDR2 is YNFKEQ. The DNA of the CDR3 is TGTGCCAGCAGCCAAGAGGCAGGGAGAAACACCATATATTTT. It specifies CASSQEAGRNTIYF.

The V and J genes are TRBV27 and TRBJ2-7; D unresolved. Germline lookup yields CDR1 MNHEY and CDR2 SMNVEV (reference sequence). V gave up 4 bases and J gave up 0 bases, with 13 bases separating them. CDR3 length: 15 residues. The CDR3 sequence is CASSSVPSSSYEQYF. In DNA, the CDR3 is TGTGCCAGCAGTTCGGTCCCCTCTAGCTCCTACGAGCAGTACTTC.

The chain combines TRBV28 with TRBJ2-7; D may be TRBD1 (7 bases). The CDR3 extends over 13 amino acids. The V end lost 6 bases, the J end lost 5 bases, and 14 bases lay between the germline ends. From germline, CDR1 is MDHEN and CDR2 SYDVKM. The CDR3 bases are TGTGCCAGCAGGGCAACAGGGGAGGACGAGCAGTACTTC. Translation gives CASRATGEDEQYF.

V usage is TRBV2 and J usage is TRBJ1-5; TRBD1 aligns across 10 bases. The CDR3 is made up of 13 amino acids. V lost 6 bases and J lost 5; bases outside the gene matches: 1. Germline V CDR1 and CDR2: SNHLY, FYNNEI. CDR3 nucleotide sequence: TGTGCCAGCAGCGGACAGGGGGATCAGCCCCAGCATTTT. Translated: CASSGQGDQPQHF.

This chain uses TRBV2 with TRBJ2-5; D might be TRBD2 (6 bases). There are 14 residues in the CDR3. Germline V CDR1 and CDR2: SNHLY, FYNNEI. V lost 7 bases to trimming and J lost 7 bases, with 19 bases between them. CDR3 sequence reads: CASTGTPTSLTQYF. The CDR3 DNA follows: TGTGCCAGCACTGGGACTCCAACTTCATTGACCCAGTACTTC.

V and J are TRBV5-1 and TRBJ2-7; 10 bases are a match to TRBD1. The length of the CDR3 is 16 residues. Germline V gene data show CDR1 as SGHRS and CDR2 as YFSETQ. J lost 2 bases, V lost 6 bases, and 11 bases had no gene match. CDR3 residues: CASTSSGTGAAYEQYF. CDR3 DNA: TGCGCCAGCACCTCGTCCGGGACAGGGGCAGCCTACGAGCAGTACTTC.

The chain links TRBV7-9 to TRBJ1-1, with a weak D call TRBD1 (6 bases). V lost 1 base and J lost 2, with 11 bases in between. Per the germline V gene, CDR1 is SEHNR and CDR2 is FQNEAQ (reference sequence). The CDR3 sequence is 15 residues long. CDR3 in amino acids: CASSLGSGANTEAFF. The CDR3 coding sequence is TGTGCCAGCAGCTTAGGCTCAGGGGCCAACACTGAAGCTTTCTTT.